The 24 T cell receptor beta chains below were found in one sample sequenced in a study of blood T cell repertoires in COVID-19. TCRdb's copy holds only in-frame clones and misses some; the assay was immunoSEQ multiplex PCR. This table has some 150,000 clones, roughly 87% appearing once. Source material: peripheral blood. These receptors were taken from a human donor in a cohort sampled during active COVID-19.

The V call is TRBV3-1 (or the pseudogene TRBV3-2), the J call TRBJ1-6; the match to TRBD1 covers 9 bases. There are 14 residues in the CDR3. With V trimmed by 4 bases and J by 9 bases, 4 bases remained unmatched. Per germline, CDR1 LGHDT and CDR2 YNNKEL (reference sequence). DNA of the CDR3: TGTGCCAGCAGCCTCGGGACAGGGACTTCACCCCTCCACTTT. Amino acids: CASSLGTGTSPLHF.

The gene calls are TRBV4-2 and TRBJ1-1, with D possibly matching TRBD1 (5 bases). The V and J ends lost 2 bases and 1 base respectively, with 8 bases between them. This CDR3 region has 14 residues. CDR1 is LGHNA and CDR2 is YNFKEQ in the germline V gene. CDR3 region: CASSQTGGNTEAFF. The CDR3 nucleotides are TGTGCCAGCAGCCAAACCGGGGGGAACACTGAAGCTTTCTTT.

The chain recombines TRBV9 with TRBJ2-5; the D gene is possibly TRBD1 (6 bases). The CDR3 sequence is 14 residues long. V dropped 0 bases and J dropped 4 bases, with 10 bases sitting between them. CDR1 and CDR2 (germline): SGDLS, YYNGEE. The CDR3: CASSVAGRGETQYF. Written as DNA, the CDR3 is TGTGCCAGCAGCGTAGCTGGCAGGGGAGAGACCCAGTACTTC.

CDR3 DNA sequence: TGTGCCAGCAGTTCCTTGGCCAATCAGCCCCAGCATTTT. Translated, it gives CASSSLANQPQHF. The chain is built from TRBV12-3 or TRBV12-4 and TRBJ1-5; D gene ambiguous. V lost 4 bases to trimming and J lost 3 bases, with 7 bases between them. The CDR3 is 13 amino acids.

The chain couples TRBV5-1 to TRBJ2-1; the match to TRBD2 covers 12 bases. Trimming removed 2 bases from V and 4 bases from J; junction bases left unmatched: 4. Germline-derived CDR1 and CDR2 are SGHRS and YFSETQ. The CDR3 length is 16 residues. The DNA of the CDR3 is TGCGCCAGCAGCTTTGGACTAGCGGGGCCTTACAATGAGCAGTTCTTC. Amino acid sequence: CASSFGLAGPYNEQFF.

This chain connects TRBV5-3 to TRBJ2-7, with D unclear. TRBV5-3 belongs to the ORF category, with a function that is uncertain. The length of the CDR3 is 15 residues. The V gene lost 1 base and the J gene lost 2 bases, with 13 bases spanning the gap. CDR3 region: CARSLRRQVAYEQYF. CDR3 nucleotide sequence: TGTGCCAGAAGCTTGAGAAGGCAGGTGGCCTACGAGCAGTACTTC.

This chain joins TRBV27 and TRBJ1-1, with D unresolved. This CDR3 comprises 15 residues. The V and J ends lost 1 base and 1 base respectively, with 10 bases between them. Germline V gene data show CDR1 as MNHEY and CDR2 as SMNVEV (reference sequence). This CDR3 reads CASSLFWSQNTEAFF. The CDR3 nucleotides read TGTGCCAGCAGTTTATTCTGGAGCCAGAACACTGAAGCTTTCTTT.

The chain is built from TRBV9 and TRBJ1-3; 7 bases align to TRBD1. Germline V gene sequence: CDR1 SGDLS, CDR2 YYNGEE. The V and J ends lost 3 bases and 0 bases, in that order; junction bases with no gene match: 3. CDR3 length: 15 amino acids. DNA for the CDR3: TGTGCCAGCAGCGCGGGACAGCCCTCTGGAAACACCATATATTTT. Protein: CASSAGQPSGNTIYF.

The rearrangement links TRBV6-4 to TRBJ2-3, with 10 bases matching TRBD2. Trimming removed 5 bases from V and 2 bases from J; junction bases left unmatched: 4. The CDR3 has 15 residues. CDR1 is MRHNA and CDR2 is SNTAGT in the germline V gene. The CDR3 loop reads CASSPSGGATDTQYF. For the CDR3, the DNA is TGTGCCAGCAGTCCCAGCGGGGGGGCCACAGATACGCAGTATTTT.

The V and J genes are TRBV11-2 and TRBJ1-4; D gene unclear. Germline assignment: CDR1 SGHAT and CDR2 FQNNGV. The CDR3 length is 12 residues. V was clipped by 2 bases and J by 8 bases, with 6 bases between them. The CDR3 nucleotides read TGTGCCAGCAGCTTAACGGGGGAAAAACTGTTTTTT. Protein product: CASSLTGEKLFF.

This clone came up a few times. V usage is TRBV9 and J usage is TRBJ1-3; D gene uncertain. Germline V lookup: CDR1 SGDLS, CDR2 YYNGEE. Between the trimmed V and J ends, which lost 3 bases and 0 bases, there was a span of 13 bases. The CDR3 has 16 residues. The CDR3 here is CASSEAGLASGNTIYF. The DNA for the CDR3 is TGTGCCAGCAGCGAGGCAGGTCTTGCCTCTGGAAACACCATATATTTT.

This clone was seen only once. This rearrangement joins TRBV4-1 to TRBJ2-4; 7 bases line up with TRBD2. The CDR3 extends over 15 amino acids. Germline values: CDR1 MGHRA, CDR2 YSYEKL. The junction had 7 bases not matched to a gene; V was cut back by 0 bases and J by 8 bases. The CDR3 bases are TGCGCCAGCAGCCAAGAGGCGGGGGAGATAGACATTCAGTACTTC. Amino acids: CASSQEAGEIDIQYF.

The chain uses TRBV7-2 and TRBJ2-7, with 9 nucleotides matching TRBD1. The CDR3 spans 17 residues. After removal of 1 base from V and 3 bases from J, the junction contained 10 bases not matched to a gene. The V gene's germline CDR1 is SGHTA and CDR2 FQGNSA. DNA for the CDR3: TGTGCCAGCAGCTTAGGGGGGCCGGGACAGGGCCACTACGAGCAGTACTTC. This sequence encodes CASSLGGPGQGHYEQYF.

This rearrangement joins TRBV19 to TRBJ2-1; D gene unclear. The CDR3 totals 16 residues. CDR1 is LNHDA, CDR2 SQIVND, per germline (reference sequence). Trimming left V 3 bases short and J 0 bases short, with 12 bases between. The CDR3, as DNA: TGTGCCAGTAGTATTTCAGGAACCAGCTCCTACAATGAGCAGTTCTTC. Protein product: CASSISGTSSYNEQFF. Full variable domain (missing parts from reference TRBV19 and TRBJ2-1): DGGITQSPKYLFRKEGQNVTLSCEQNLNHDAMYWYRQDPGQGLRLIYYSQIVNDFQKGDIAEGYSVSREKKESFPLTVTSAQKNPTAFYLCASSISGTSSYNEQFFGPGTRLTVL.

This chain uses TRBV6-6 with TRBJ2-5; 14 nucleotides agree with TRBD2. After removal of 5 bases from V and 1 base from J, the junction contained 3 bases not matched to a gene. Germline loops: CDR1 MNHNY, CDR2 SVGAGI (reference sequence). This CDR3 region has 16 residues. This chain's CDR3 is CASSLGLAGGQETQYF. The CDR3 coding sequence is TGTGCCAGCAGTCTCGGACTAGCGGGGGGCCAAGAGACCCAGTACTTC.

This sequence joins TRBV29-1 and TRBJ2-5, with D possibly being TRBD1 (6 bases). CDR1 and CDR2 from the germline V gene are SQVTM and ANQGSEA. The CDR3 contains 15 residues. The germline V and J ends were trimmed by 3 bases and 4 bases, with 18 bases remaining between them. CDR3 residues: CSVDGTMPPAETQYF. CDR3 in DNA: TGCAGCGTTGATGGGACAATGCCCCCCGCAGAGACCCAGTACTTC.

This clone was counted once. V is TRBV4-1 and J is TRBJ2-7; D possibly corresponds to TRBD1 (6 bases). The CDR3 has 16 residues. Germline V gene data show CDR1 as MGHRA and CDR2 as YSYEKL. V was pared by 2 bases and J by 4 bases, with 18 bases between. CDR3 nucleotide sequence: TGCGCCAGCAGCCAATTTAGCCGGGACAATCGGTACGAGCAGTACTTC. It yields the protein CASSQFSRDNRYEQYF.

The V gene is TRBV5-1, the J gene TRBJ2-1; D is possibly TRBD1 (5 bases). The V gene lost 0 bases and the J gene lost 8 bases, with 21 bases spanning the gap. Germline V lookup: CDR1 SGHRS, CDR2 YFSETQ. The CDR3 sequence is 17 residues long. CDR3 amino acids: CASSLVQGIYGRYEQFF. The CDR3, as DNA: TGCGCCAGCAGCTTGGTCCAGGGCATCTATGGTCGGTATGAGCAGTTCTTC.

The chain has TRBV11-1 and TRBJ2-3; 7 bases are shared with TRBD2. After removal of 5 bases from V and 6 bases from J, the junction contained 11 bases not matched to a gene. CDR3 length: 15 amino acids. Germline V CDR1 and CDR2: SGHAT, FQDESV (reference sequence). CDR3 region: CASSITGGMVDTQYF. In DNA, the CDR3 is TGTGCCAGCAGCATAACCGGGGGGATGGTGGATACGCAGTATTTT.

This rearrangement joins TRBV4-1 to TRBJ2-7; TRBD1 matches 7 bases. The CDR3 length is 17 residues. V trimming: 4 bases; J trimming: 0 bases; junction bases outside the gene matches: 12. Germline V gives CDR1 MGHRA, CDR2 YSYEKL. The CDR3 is CASSLRHPTGSSYEQYF. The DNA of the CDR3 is TGCGCCAGCAGCCTAAGGCATCCGACAGGGAGCTCCTACGAGCAGTACTTC.

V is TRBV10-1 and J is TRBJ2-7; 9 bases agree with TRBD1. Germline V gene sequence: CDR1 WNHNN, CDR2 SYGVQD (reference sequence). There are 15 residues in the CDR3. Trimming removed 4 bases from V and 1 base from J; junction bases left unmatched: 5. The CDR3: CASSGGTGRSYEQYF. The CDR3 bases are TGCGCCAGCAGTGGTGGGACAGGGAGGTCCTACGAGCAGTACTTC.

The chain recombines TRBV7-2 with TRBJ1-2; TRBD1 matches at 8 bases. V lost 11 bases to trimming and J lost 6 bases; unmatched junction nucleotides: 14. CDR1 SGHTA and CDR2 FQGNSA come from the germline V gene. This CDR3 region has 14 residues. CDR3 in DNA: TGTGCCGCCAAGGCGGGCAGGGGGCCTCATGGCTACACCTTC. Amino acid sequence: CAAKAGRGPHGYTF.

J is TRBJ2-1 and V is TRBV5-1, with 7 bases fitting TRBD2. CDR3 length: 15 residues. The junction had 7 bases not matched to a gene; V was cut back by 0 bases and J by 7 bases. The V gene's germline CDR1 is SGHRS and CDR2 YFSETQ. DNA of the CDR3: TGCGCCAGCAGCTTGGGTCTCCCGGGAGGTAATGAGCAGTTCTTC. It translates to CASSLGLPGGNEQFF.

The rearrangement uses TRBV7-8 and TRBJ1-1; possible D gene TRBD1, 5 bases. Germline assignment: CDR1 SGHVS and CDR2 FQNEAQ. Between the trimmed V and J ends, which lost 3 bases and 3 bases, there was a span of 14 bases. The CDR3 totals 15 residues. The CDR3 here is CASSFRSRADTEAFF. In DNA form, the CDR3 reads TGTGCCAGCAGCTTCCGCTCCAGGGCAGACACTGAAGCTTTCTTT.